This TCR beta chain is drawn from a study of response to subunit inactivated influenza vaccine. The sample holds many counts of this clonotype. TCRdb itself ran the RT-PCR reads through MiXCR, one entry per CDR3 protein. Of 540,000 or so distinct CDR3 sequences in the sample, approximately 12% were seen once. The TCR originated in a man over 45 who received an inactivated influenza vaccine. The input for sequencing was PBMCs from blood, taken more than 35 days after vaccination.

The CDR3 loop reads CAISEASSYEQYF. CDR3 nucleotides: TGTGCCATCAGTGAGGCTTCTTCCTACGAGCAGTACTTC. The chain employs TRBV10-3 and TRBJ2-7, with D hard to call. CDR3 size: 13 residues. Germline values: CDR1 ENHRY, CDR2 SYGVKD. Trimming took off 2 bases at V and 1 base at J, with 6 bases between the two ends.